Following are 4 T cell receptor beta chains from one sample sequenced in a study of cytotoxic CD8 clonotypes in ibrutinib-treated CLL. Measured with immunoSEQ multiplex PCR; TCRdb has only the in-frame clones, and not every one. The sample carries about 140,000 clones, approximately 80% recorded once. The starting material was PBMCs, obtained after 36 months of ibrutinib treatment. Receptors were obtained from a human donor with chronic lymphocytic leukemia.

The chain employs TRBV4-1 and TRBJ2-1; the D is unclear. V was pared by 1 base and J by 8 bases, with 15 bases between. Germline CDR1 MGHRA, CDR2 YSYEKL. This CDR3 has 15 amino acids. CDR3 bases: TGCGCCAGCAGCCAAGTTTTCGGGCGCCGAGATGAGCAGTTCTTC. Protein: CASSQVFGRRDEQFF.

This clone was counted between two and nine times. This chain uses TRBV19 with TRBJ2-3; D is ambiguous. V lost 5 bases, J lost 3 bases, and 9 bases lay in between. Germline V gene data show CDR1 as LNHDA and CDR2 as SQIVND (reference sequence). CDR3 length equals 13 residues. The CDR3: CASSVPWTDTQYF. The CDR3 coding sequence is TGTGCCAGTAGTGTCCCTTGGACAGATACGCAGTATTTT.

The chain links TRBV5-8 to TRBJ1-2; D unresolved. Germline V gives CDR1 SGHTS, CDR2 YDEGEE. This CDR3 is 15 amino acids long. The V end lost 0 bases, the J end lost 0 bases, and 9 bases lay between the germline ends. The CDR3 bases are TGTGCCAGCAGCTTGGGGTCAGTAACTAACTATGGCTACACCTTC. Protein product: CASSLGSVTNYGYTF.

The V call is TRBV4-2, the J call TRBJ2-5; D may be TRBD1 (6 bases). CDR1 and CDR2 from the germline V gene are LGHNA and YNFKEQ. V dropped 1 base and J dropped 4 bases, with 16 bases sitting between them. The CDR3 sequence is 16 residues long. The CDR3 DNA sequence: TGTGCCAGCAGCCAAGTAACGGGCAGAGGGGGAGAGACCCAGTACTTC. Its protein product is CASSQVTGRGGETQYF.